This TCR beta chain derives from a study of blood T cell repertoires in COVID-19. Looking at the study overall: COVID-19 samples, acute and convalescent, were from the United States, Italy and Spain. The cDNA or gDNA used as material had been derived from T cells, B-cell-depleted T cells, or PBMCs.

As processed by the authors: The assay estimated nucleated cells by amplifying reference gene primers. Here immunoSEQ multiplex PCR was the method, and the copy in TCRdb shows in-frame clones only, minus some. The D gene and trimming were derived from the DNA, and the V and J assignments and clone size from that table. This table holds hundreds of thousands of clones, 75% to 85% found once. Per the germline V gene, CDR1 is SGHRS and CDR2 is YFSETQ. V was clipped by 0 bases and J by 5 bases, with 20 bases between them. This CDR3 comprises 17 residues. Seattle's enrolled individuals joined amid active infection and were then monitored longitudinally. The count of this clone is one.

The rearrangement joins TRBV5-1 to TRBJ1-2, with a tentative D call TRBD1 (6 bases). This receptor was identified in a woman in her twenties or thirties with COVID-19, enrolled during active disease. The material sequenced was peripheral blood. The CDR3 is CASSLELGRGRGYGYTF. The CDR3 DNA reads as TGCGCCAGCAGCTTGGAGTTGGGGCGGGGGCGAGGATATGGCTACACCTTC.